The rows below give T cell receptor beta chains drawn from one sample of a study of T cell responses to AZD1222 COVID-19 vaccine. Assay: immunoSEQ multiplex PCR; the TCRdb copy retains only in-frame clones and omits some. The sample yields more than 150,000 clones, more than 85% seen once. The source was peripheral blood, collected 28 days after the second AZD1222 dose. These TCRs come from an adult who received the AZD1222 COVID-19 vaccine. The CDR3 runs from the conserved cysteine through the conserved F or W. D genes are given only for firm matches. Clone size, where shown, is once, few, many, or a class for clones that have expanded.

>-|TRBV24-1|TRBJ2-2|-
CATSDPTGRDTGELFF
TGTGCCACCAGTGATCCCACAGGGCGCGACACCGGGGAGCTGTTTTTT
>once|TRBV6-2/TRBV6-3|TRBJ2-3|TRBD2
CASSYSIAGRGGTDTQYF
TGTGCCAGCAGTTACTCGATTGCTGGACGCGGGGGAACAGATACGCAGTATTTT
>-|TRBV5-6|TRBJ2-3|TRBD2
CASSTGRLAPDTQYF
TGTGCCAGCAGCACAGGCCGACTAGCCCCAGATACGCAGTATTTT
>-|TRBV3-1/TRBV3-2|TRBJ1-5|-
CASSQGAYTTYQPQHF
TGTGCCAGCAGCCAAGGAGCGTACACCACTTATCAGCCCCAGCATTTT
>-|TRBV2|TRBJ1-1|-
CASSVRRNTEAFF
TGTGCCAGCAGTGTTAGGAGGAACACTGAAGCTTTCTTT
>-|TRBV4-1|TRBJ2-7|TRBD2
CASSQDMSGIGSYEQYF
TGCGCCAGCAGCCAAGATATGAGCGGGATAGGATCCTACGAGCAGTACTTC
>-|TRBV28|TRBJ2-5|TRBD1
CASSSGGVETQYF
TGTGCCAGCAGTTCAGGGGGCGTAGAGACCCAGTACTTC
>once|TRBV4-1|TRBJ1-1|-
CASSQDGGSTEAFF
TGCGCCAGCAGCCAAGATGGGGGAAGTACTGAAGCTTTCTTT
>-|TRBV28|TRBJ1-1|-
CASRRSGGTEAFF
TGTGCCAGCAGGAGGTCGGGGGGCACTGAAGCTTTCTTT
>-|TRBV6-1|TRBJ1-5|-
CASSELGFGQPQHF
TGTGCCAGCAGTGAACTGGGGTTTGGTCAGCCCCAGCATTTT
>-|TRBV9|TRBJ1-2|TRBD1
CASSVGWGQGTYGYTF
TGTGCCAGCAGCGTGGGATGGGGACAGGGGACCTATGGCTACACCTTC
>-|TRBV3-1/TRBV3-2|TRBJ2-3|TRBD2
CASTESGLASTDTQYF
TGTGCCAGCACCGAGAGTGGACTAGCGAGCACAGATACGCAGTATTTT
>-|TRBV27|TRBJ2-2|-
CASTGDPNTGELFF
TGTGCCAGCACCGGGGACCCCAACACCGGGGAGCTGTTTTTT
>-|TRBV7-9|TRBJ2-3|TRBD2
CASSPGLAPSDTQYF
TGTGCCAGCAGCCCGGGACTAGCGCCCTCAGATACGCAGTATTTT
>-|TRBV28|TRBJ1-1|-
CASSPPRVSEAFF
TGTGCCAGCAGTCCCCCCCGCGTGTCTGAAGCTTTCTTT
>once|TRBV28|TRBJ1-2|-
CASSLNSLRGNGYTF
TGTGCCAGCAGTTTAAATTCCCTGAGGGGGAATGGCTACACCTTC
>-|TRBV6-5|TRBJ1-4|-
CASQPNSEKLFF
TGTGCCAGTCAACCCAATAGTGAAAAACTGTTTTTT
>-|TRBV27|TRBJ2-1|TRBD1
CAIGQGSYNEQFF
TGTGCCATTGGACAGGGCTCCTACAATGAGCAGTTCTTC
>-|TRBV10-3|TRBJ1-2|-
CAISESTGGYTF
TGTGCCATCAGTGAGTCTACGGGGGGCTACACCTTC
>-|TRBV7-2|TRBJ2-1|-
CASSLVLGYNEQFF
TGTGCCAGCAGCTTAGTCTTGGGCTACAATGAGCAGTTCTTC
>once|TRBV28|TRBJ1-6|-
CASSFHEVGDSPLHF
TGTGCCAGCAGTTTCCACGAGGTGGGGGATTCACCCCTCCACTTT
>-|TRBV10-3|TRBJ2-7|-
CAISGLRLIPPRNYEQYF
TGTGCCATCAGTGGGCTTCGACTCATCCCCCCCAGAAACTACGAGCAGTACTTC
>once|TRBV30|TRBJ1-5|-
CAWSPGTQPQHF
TGTGCCTGGAGCCCAGGAACCCAGCCCCAGCATTTT
>-|TRBV12-1|TRBJ2-1|-
CASGVEDLYNEQFF
TGTGCCAGCGGGGTTGAGGACTTATACAATGAGCAGTTCTTC
>-|TRBV4-1|TRBJ1-6|-
CAPRGLHF
TGCGCCCCTCGAGGCCTCCACTTT
>-|TRBV28|TRBJ1-5|TRBD1
CASSSGQGGNQPQHF
TGTGCCAGCAGTTCCGGACAGGGAGGCAATCAGCCCCAGCATTTT
>-|TRBV28|TRBJ1-4|-
CASRVIGAGNEKLFF
TGTGCCAGCAGAGTCATCGGGGCGGGGAATGAAAAACTGTTTTTT
>-|TRBV24-1|TRBJ1-4|TRBD1
CATSDARGKLFF
TGTGCCACCAGTGATGCCAGGGGGAAACTGTTTTTT
>few|TRBV5-4|TRBJ2-5|-
CASSPGPAGYASETQYF
TGTGCCAGCAGCCCCGGTCCCGCAGGGTATGCGTCGGAGACCCAGTACTTC
>-|TRBV28|TRBJ2-1|TRBD1
CASSLVSSGTASLGEQFF
TGTGCCAGCAGTTTAGTTTCGTCCGGGACAGCGTCGTTAGGTGAGCAGTTCTTC
>-|TRBV11-3|TRBJ2-7|TRBD2
CASSSPGLEGYEQYF
TGTGCCAGCAGCTCCCCGGGACTAGAAGGTTACGAGCAGTACTTC
>-|TRBV27|TRBJ2-1|-
CASSRALLSYNEQFF
TGTGCCAGCAGTCGTGCTCTTCTTTCCTACAATGAGCAGTTCTTC
>-|TRBV19|TRBJ1-4|-
CASSIGGADEKLFF
TGTGCCAGTAGTATCGGAGGGGCGGATGAAAAACTGTTTTTT
>-|TRBV28|TRBJ2-1|-
CASQVSSYNEQFF
TGTGCCAGTCAAGTGAGCTCCTACAATGAGCAGTTCTTC
>few|TRBV9|TRBJ2-5|TRBD1
CASSPGGQGWGETQYF
TGTGCCAGCAGCCCCGGGGGACAGGGTTGGGGAGAGACCCAGTACTTC
>-|TRBV5-8|TRBJ2-2|-
CASSAPYGELFF
TGTGCCAGCAGCGCTCCATACGGGGAGCTGTTTTTT
>-|TRBV5-1|TRBJ2-7|-
CASSLGGSSSYEQYF
TGCGCCAGCAGCTTGGGAGGTTCTAGCTCCTACGAGCAGTACTTC
>-|TRBV28|TRBJ2-2|-
CATNRQGGSNTGELFF
TGTGCCACCAACCGACAGGGAGGTTCGAACACCGGGGAGCTGTTTTTT
>-|TRBV5-1|TRBJ2-7|TRBD2
CASSTGLAGPYEQYF
TGCGCCAGCAGCACCGGACTAGCGGGACCCTACGAGCAGTACTTC
>-|TRBV2|TRBJ2-1|-
CASSLPGTKHNEQFF
TGTGCCAGCAGTCTCCCCGGGACCAAACACAATGAGCAGTTCTTC
>-|TRBV28|TRBJ1-1|-
CASSRPRGSNTEAFF
TGTGCCAGCAGCCGTCCCAGGGGCTCGAACACTGAAGCTTTCTTT
>-|TRBV5-1|TRBJ2-7|TRBD1
CASSSGTGSYEQYF
TGCGCCAGCAGCTCCGGGACAGGGTCCTACGAGCAGTACTTC
>-|TRBV6-5|TRBJ1-1|TRBD1
CASSYSNRGRSTEAFF
TGTGCCAGCAGTTACTCGAACAGGGGGCGAAGCACTGAAGCTTTCTTT
>-|TRBV10-1|TRBJ2-3|TRBD1
CASSPTGLTDTQYF
TGCGCCAGCAGCCCGACAGGGTTGACAGATACGCAGTATTTT
>-|TRBV28|TRBJ2-3|TRBD2
CASSLYGGGDTQYF
TGTGCCAGCAGTTTATACGGGGGGGGAGATACGCAGTATTTT
>once|TRBV30|TRBJ2-2|-
CAWTGVEFTGELFF
TGTGCCTGGACGGGGGTAGAATTCACCGGGGAGCTGTTTTTT
>-|TRBV30|TRBJ1-6|TRBD1
CACRQGHNSPLHF
TGTGCCTGCCGACAGGGTCATAATTCACCCCTCCACTTT
>-|TRBV2|TRBJ1-2|TRBD1
CASSDWTGYGYTF
TGTGCCAGCAGCGACTGGACAGGTTATGGCTACACCTTC
>few|TRBV30|TRBJ2-1|-
CAWSVQEAEFF
TGTGCCTGGAGTGTACAGGAGGCGGAGTTCTTC
>-|TRBV6-2/TRBV6-3|TRBJ2-4|TRBD2
CASSYSPSGSVLLAKNIQYF
TGTGCCAGCAGTTACTCGCCTAGCGGGAGTGTACTCCTAGCCAAAAACATTCAGTACTTC
>-|TRBV5-1|TRBJ2-3|-
CASSLVILGPSTDTQYF
TGCGCCAGCAGCTTGGTCATCCTGGGACCAAGCACAGATACGCAGTATTTT
>once|TRBV5-4|TRBJ1-1|TRBD1
CASSGGTGMNTEAFF
TGTGCCAGCAGCGGAGGGACAGGGATGAACACTGAAGCTTTCTTT
>-|TRBV5-1|TRBJ1-2|-
CASSFYRDSNNGYTF
TGCGCCAGCAGCTTTTACCGGGACTCGAACAATGGCTACACCTTC